Listed here is a single TCR beta chain. Being one base from a much bigger clone, this may be a read error. These data belong to a study of molecular identifiers for immune sequencing clone quantification. Germline CDR1 reads GTSNPN; CDR2 reads SVGIG (reference sequence). The V and J ends lost 2 bases and 4 bases respectively, with 9 bases between them. The CDR3 consists of 12 residues. TCRdb re-analysed the PCR reads in MiXCR, keeping a single row per CDR3 protein. The table records more than 450,000 distinct CDR3 sequences, around 23% of them present only once. It was from around 20,000 to 1,000,000 sorted cells, with 10%, 30% or 50% RNA, that naive CD8 libraries came.

The chain employs TRBV30 and TRBJ2-7, with a tentative D call TRBD2 (6 bases). The sequenced sample consisted of naive CD8+ T cells from blood, with Jurkat cell RNA spiked in. Subset given: FACS-sorted CD8+CD4-CCR7+CD45RA+ naive T cells. This clonotype was obtained from a human donor in good health. Some libraries in this study had Jurkat cell RNA spiked in. The CDR3 region has the DNA TGTGCCTGGAGTAGGAGGGTTTACGAGCAGTACTTC. As protein: CAWSRRVYEQYF.